This entry lists 32 T cell receptor beta chains sequenced from one sample in a study of cytotoxic CD8 clonotypes in ibrutinib-treated CLL. The data were produced by immunoSEQ multiplex PCR, yet TCRdb's version contains in-frame clones alone and is incomplete. The table shows about 50,000 clones, with less than 90% occurring only once. The material was PBMCs, obtained after 24 months of ibrutinib treatment. These receptors came from a human donor with chronic lymphocytic leukemia.

The CDR3 bases are TGTGCCAGCAGCTTGGGGGACAGGGCGGTCGGTGAGCAGTTCTTC. This codes for CASSLGDRAVGEQFF. This chain uses TRBV5-4 with TRBJ2-1; 9 bases agree with TRBD1. CDR3 length: 15 residues. The V and J ends lost 0 bases and 9 bases, in that order; junction bases with no gene match: 7. The germline CDR1 and CDR2 sequences are SGHNT and YYREEE (reference sequence).

The chain links TRBV29-1 to TRBJ2-1, with TRBD2 matching over 10 bases. V was clipped by 2 bases and J by 14 bases; unmatched bases: 12. The CDR3 is made up of 14 amino acids. Germline V CDR1 and CDR2: SQVTM, ANQGSEA. CDR3: CSVEKSGGLAGEFF. CDR3 coding DNA: TGCAGCGTTGAAAAGTCAGGGGGTCTAGCGGGGGAGTTCTTC.

The V and J genes are TRBV28 and TRBJ1-1; maybe TRBD1 (5 bases). The CDR3 runs to 11 residues. Germline V lookup: CDR1 MDHEN, CDR2 SYDVKM. Trimming removed 8 bases from V and 4 bases from J, with 8 bases in between. The CDR3 bases are TGTGCCAGCGCGGGGGGCACTGAAGCTTTCTTT. This gives the protein CASAGGTEAFF.

This clone appeared a single time. This sequence joins TRBV5-1 and TRBJ2-3; 7 nucleotides line up with TRBD2. The CDR3 sequence is 16 residues long. Trimming cost V 3 bases and J 2 bases; bases outside gene matches: 9. Germline V gene data show CDR1 as SGHRS and CDR2 as YFSETQ. CDR3 loop: CASSWRASGPTDTQYF. The DNA of the CDR3 is TGCGCCAGCAGCTGGCGGGCTAGCGGACCCACAGATACGCAGTATTTT.

The table lists this clone with a count of one. The V gene is TRBV7-9, the J gene TRBJ2-5; D ambiguous. V gave up 5 bases and J gave up 0 bases, with 10 bases separating them. CDR3 length equals 14 residues. CDR1 is SEHNR, CDR2 FQNEAQ, per germline (reference sequence). The CDR3 nucleotides read TGTGCCAGCAGCCTGACTCGAAACCAAGAGACCCAGTACTTC. Its protein is CASSLTRNQETQYF.

The chain couples TRBV28 to TRBJ1-2; D not certain. The CDR3 contains 13 residues. V lost 5 bases and J lost 7, with 14 bases in between. Germline CDR1 is MDHEN and CDR2 is SYDVKM. This CDR3 is CASSTPISGGYTF. The CDR3 DNA follows: TGTGCCAGCAGTACTCCAATTAGTGGTGGCTACACCTTC.

With respect to this clone: This specimen includes other DNA sequences encoding the same CDR3. V gene TRBV20-1 combines with J gene TRBJ1-1; a weak D match, TRBD1 (6 bases). V lost 6 bases and J 9 bases, leaving 11 bases between the germline ends. Germline V gene data show CDR1 as DFQATT and CDR2 as SNEGSKA (reference sequence). The CDR3 covers 10 residues. The CDR3 DNA is TGCAGTGCCGGGACACGGCAAGCTTTCTTT. Translating it yields CSAGTRQAFF.

The chain combines TRBV27 with TRBJ2-7; tentatively, D is TRBD2 (6 bases). Trimming pared 8 bases from V and 1 base from J, leaving 18 bases between. This CDR3 region has 15 residues. Germline CDR1 MNHEY, CDR2 SMNVEV (reference sequence). DNA for the CDR3: TGTGCCAGCTCCCTTCGGGAGACATGGTCCTACGAGCAGTACTTC. Translated, it gives CASSLRETWSYEQYF.

The rearrangement joins TRBV2 to TRBJ1-5, with D unclear. The germline V gene has CDR1 SNHLY and CDR2 FYNNEI. V was pared by 6 bases and J by 0 bases, with 21 bases between. The CDR3 consists of 18 residues. CDR3 amino acids: CASRASGGVPYSNQPQHF. The CDR3 bases are TGTGCCAGCAGGGCATCGGGCGGGGTACCTTATAGCAATCAGCCCCAGCATTTT.

This clone was seen a handful of times. The V gene is TRBV19, the J gene TRBJ1-1; D is uncertain. V was clipped by 10 bases and J by 6 bases, with 12 bases between them. This CDR3 is built from 11 residues. CDR1 and CDR2 from the germline V gene are LNHDA and SQIVND (reference sequence). The CDR3 reads CATTQVPEAFF. As DNA, the CDR3 is TGTGCCACCACCCAGGTGCCTGAAGCTTTCTTT.

The J gene is TRBJ1-4, the V gene TRBV7-9; TRBD1 aligns across 11 bases. Germline V lookup: CDR1 SEHNR, CDR2 FQNEAQ (reference sequence). With V trimmed by 4 bases and J by 7 bases, 2 bases remained unmatched. There are 14 residues in the CDR3. Written as DNA, the CDR3 is TGTGCCAGCAGCTCTGGACAGGGGGCTGAAAAACTGTTTTTT. This encodes CASSSGQGAEKLFF.

This clone appeared once. The chain links TRBV10-1 to TRBJ2-3; D remains unclear. V was shortened by 3 bases and J by 4 bases, with 8 bases between the two germline ends. Germline assignment: CDR1 WNHNN and CDR2 SYGVQD (reference sequence). The CDR3 has 13 amino acids. CDR3 residues: CASSDPTPDTQYF. CDR3 coding DNA: TGCGCCAGCAGTGATCCCACTCCAGATACGCAGTATTTT.

The chain recombines TRBV27 with TRBJ2-2; D gene uncertain. Germline CDR1 reads MNHEY; CDR2 reads SMNVEV (reference sequence). The length of the CDR3 is 16 residues. With 8 bases removed from V and 1 base from J, the gap between germline ends came to 17 bases. The DNA for the CDR3 is TGTGCCAGCTCTTTCTTTCCCTCAGGGAACACCGGGGAGCTGTTTTTT. It codes for CASSFFPSGNTGELFF.

This clone occurred a few times. J is TRBJ1-1 and V is TRBV13; D is ambiguous. V was trimmed by 5 bases and J by 7 bases, leaving 8 bases between them. Germline values: CDR1 PRHDT, CDR2 FYEKMQ (reference sequence). The CDR3 has 11 residues. CDR3 in amino acids: CASSRDSEAFF. In DNA, the CDR3 is TGTGCCAGCAGCCGTGATAGTGAAGCTTTCTTT.

The J gene is TRBJ2-5, the V gene TRBV7-7; no clear D gene. Trimming shortened V by 5 bases and J by 3 bases, and 10 bases separated the two germline ends. The CDR3 covers 13 residues. Germline loops: CDR1 SSHAT, CDR2 FNYEAQ (reference sequence). CDR3 coding DNA: TGTGCCAGCAGCCGCGGTATAAAAGAGACCCAGTACTTC. Its protein is CASSRGIKETQYF. The full variable domain, completed using reference TRBV7-7 and TRBJ2-5, is GAGVSQSPRYKVTKRGQDVTLRCDPISSHATLYWYQQALGQGPEFLTYFNYEAQPDKSGLPSDRFSAERPEGSISTLTIQRTEQRDSAMYRCASSRGIKETQYFGPGTRLLVL.

This chain links TRBV4-1 with TRBJ1-3, with D possibly being TRBD1 (5 bases). The ends were cut back, 0 bases at V and 3 bases at J, with 9 bases in the middle. Germline CDR1 MGHRA, CDR2 YSYEKL. The CDR3 extends over 15 amino acids. The CDR3 protein is CASSQDGGYGNTIYF. The CDR3 coding sequence is TGCGCCAGCAGCCAAGATGGGGGTTATGGAAACACCATATATTTT.

The chain couples TRBV18 to TRBJ1-1; 8 bases are shared with TRBD1. CDR3 length equals 13 residues. Germline trimming cut 6 bases from V and 5 bases from J; bases unmatched to any gene: 5. Germline V CDR1 and CDR2: KGHSH, LQKENI. CDR3 sequence reads: CASSRTGRTEAFF. The CDR3 DNA sequence: TGTGCCAGCTCGAGGACAGGGAGGACTGAAGCTTTCTTT. The full variable domain, with the rest looked up from reference TRBV18 and TRBJ1-1, is NAGVMQNPRHLVRRRGQEARLRCSPMKGHSHVYWYRQLPEEGLKFMVYLQKENIIDESGMPKERFSAEFPKEGPSILRIQQVVRGDSAAYFCASSRTGRTEAFFGQGTRLTVV.

J is TRBJ2-1 and V is TRBV5-1, with D uncertain. Looked up from germline, CDR1 is SGHRS and CDR2 is YFSETQ. V was clipped by 5 bases and J by 2 bases, with 5 bases between them. The CDR3 length is 12 residues. The CDR3: CASRPAYNEQFF. The CDR3 DNA reads TGCGCCAGCAGACCAGCCTACAATGAGCAGTTCTTC.

The chain uses TRBV18 and TRBJ2-2; 15 nucleotides align to TRBD2. Germline CDR1 is KGHSH and CDR2 is LQKENI. CDR3 length: 18 amino acids. The trim removed 10 bases at V and 3 bases at J, leaving 12 bases unmatched. The CDR3 nucleotides are TGTGCCATCCGCCCGGGACTAGCGGGAGGCGTCGACACCGGGGAGCTGTTTTTT. Translated: CAIRPGLAGGVDTGELFF.

The genes are TRBV5-1 and TRBJ2-1; 7 nucleotides agree with TRBD1. Losses at the gene ends were 3 bases for V and 5 bases for J; bases not matched to a gene: 2. Germline V gene data show CDR1 as SGHRS and CDR2 as YFSETQ. This CDR3 region has 13 residues. The CDR3 here is CASSSGTDNEQFF. For the CDR3, the DNA is TGCGCCAGCAGCTCCGGGACAGACAATGAGCAGTTCTTC. Variable domain in full (rest from reference TRBV5-1 and TRBJ2-1): KAGVTQTPRYLIKTRGQQVTLSCSPISGHRSVSWYQQTPGQGLQFLFEYFSETQRNKGNFPGRFSGRQFSNSRSEMNVSTLELGDSALYLCASSSGTDNEQFFGPGTRLTVL.

This clone was seen more than once but under ten times. The J gene is TRBJ2-7, the V gene TRBV2, with 12 positions matching TRBD2. The CDR3 totals 14 residues. Trimming took 5 bases from V and 5 from J; bases not matched to a gene: 4. Germline CDR1 and CDR2: SNHLY and FYNNEI. CDR3 coding DNA: TGTGCCAGCAGTCGGACTAGCGGGATAGACGAGCAGTACTTC. Residues: CASSRTSGIDEQYF.

The V and J genes are TRBV11-3 and TRBJ2-1, with 7 bases aligning to TRBD2. The CDR3 consists of 13 residues. The J segment lost 8 bases and the V segment lost 1 base, leaving 2 bases of the junction unmatched. Per germline, CDR1 SGHNT and CDR2 YENEEA. In DNA form, the CDR3 reads TGTGCCAGCAGCTTAGCGCGGGAGTATGAGCAGTTCTTC. Residues: CASSLAREYEQFF.

The chain carries TRBV7-8 and TRBJ2-3; D remains unclear. Germline V CDR1 and CDR2: SGHVS, FQNEAQ. The CDR3 has 14 residues. With 1 base removed from V and 5 bases from J, the gap between germline ends came to 10 bases. CDR3 DNA sequence: TGTGCCAGCAGCTTAGTAGGGTCCGGAGATACGCAGTATTTT. Protein: CASSLVGSGDTQYF. Combining the CDR3 with reference TRBV7-8 and TRBJ2-3 gives the whole variable domain GAGVSQSPRYKVAKRGQDVALRCDPISGHVSLFWYQQALGQGPEFLTYFQNEAQLDKSGLPSDRFFAERPEGSVSTLKIQRTQQEDSAVYLCASSLVGSGDTQYFGPGTRLTVL.

The chain combines TRBV19 with TRBJ2-2; D unclear. The germline V gene has CDR1 LNHDA and CDR2 SQIVND (reference sequence). The length of the CDR3 is 13 residues. The V end lost 5 bases, the J end lost 12 bases, and 16 bases lay between the germline ends. For the CDR3, the DNA is TGTGCCAGTAGTCCGCAGGACCAAAGGAAGCTGTTTTTT. It yields the protein CASSPQDQRKLFF.

As to this clone: Other DNA sequences in this specimen translate into the identical CDR3. The V and J genes are TRBV7-6 and TRBJ2-7; D may be TRBD1 or TRBD2 (5 bases each). The CDR3 length is 14 residues. Trimming shortened V by 5 bases and J by 1 base, and 12 bases separated the two germline ends. In germline, CDR1 is SGHVS, CDR2 FNYEAQ. The CDR3 loop reads CASSPGTGSYEQYF. For the CDR3, the DNA is TGTGCCAGCAGCCCGGGGACGGGATCCTACGAGCAGTACTTC.

The chain links TRBV30 to TRBJ2-1, with D tentatively TRBD1 (6 bases). The CDR3 is 13 amino acids. Looked up from germline, CDR1 is GTSNPN and CDR2 is SVGIG (reference sequence). The V end was cut by 3 bases, the J end by 4 bases, with 10 bases between. The chain's CDR3 is CAWSEGEYNEQFF. The CDR3 nucleotides read TGTGCCTGGAGCGAGGGGGAGTACAATGAGCAGTTCTTC.

A few counts support this clone. V gene TRBV18 combines with J gene TRBJ1-1, with TRBD1 matching 7 bases. The V segment lost 5 bases and the J segment 5 bases; nucleotides outside the gene matches: 14. Germline V gene sequence: CDR1 KGHSH, CDR2 LQKENI. The CDR3 is 16 residues long. The CDR3 protein is CASSSQGGNLWTEAFF. The CDR3 coding sequence is TGTGCCAGCTCATCCCAGGGGGGGAACTTATGGACTGAAGCTTTCTTT.

This chain uses TRBV11-3 with TRBJ2-1; TRBD1 is a possible D gene (6 bases). Trimming pared 5 bases from V and 7 bases from J, leaving 12 bases between. The germline gives CDR1 SGHNT, CDR2 YENEEA. The CDR3 is made up of 13 amino acids. This CDR3 is CASSQQGFNEQFF. CDR3 nucleotides: TGTGCCAGCAGCCAACAGGGTTTTAATGAGCAGTTCTTC.

This clone was observed a few times. The J gene is TRBJ2-5, the V gene TRBV4-1; weak D call: TRBD1 (6 bases). CDR3 length: 14 amino acids. Germline loops: CDR1 MGHRA, CDR2 YSYEKL. V shed 4 bases and J shed 2 bases, with 11 bases lying between them. The CDR3 here is CASSPGTPQETQYF. The CDR3 DNA reads as TGCGCCAGCAGCCCGGGGACACCACAAGAGACCCAGTACTTC.

The chain recombines TRBV15 with TRBJ2-1; TRBD2 matches 15 bases. Looked up from germline, CDR1 is LNHNV and CDR2 is YYDKDF (reference sequence). CDR3 length: 16 amino acids. Losses at the gene ends were 3 bases for V and 7 bases for J; bases not matched to a gene: 4. CDR3: CATSRGLAGGINEQFF. The CDR3 DNA reads as TGTGCCACCAGCAGGGGACTAGCGGGAGGAATAAATGAGCAGTTCTTC.

The chain joins TRBV5-4 to TRBJ1-2, with 10 bases fitting TRBD1. J lost 2 bases, V lost 3 bases, and 10 bases had no gene match. Germline CDR1 reads SGHNT; CDR2 reads YYREEE (reference sequence). The CDR3 loop spans 17 amino acids. The CDR3 reads CASSSRDRGTRNYGYTF. DNA for the CDR3: TGTGCCAGCAGCTCCCGGGACAGGGGTACCCGGAACTATGGCTACACCTTC.

CDR3 bases: TGCGCCAGCAGCTTGAGTGTTTATGACACTGAAGCTTTCTTT. Its translation is CASSLSVYDTEAFF. V usage is TRBV5-1 and J usage is TRBJ1-1, with D unclear. The V gene's germline CDR1 is SGHRS and CDR2 YFSETQ. V lost 1 base, J lost 3 bases, and 10 bases lay in between. The CDR3 loop spans 14 amino acids.